Below, 21 T cell receptor beta chains from the same sample are listed, as sequenced in a study of blood T cells in healthy people across ages. The authors ran a second PCR of about 7 to 11 cycles using a sample-barcoded 5' primer and a J-beta primer mix. TCRdb independently ran MiXCR on the 5' RACE reads; one entry per CDR3 protein. The data contain roughly 790,000 distinct CDR3 sequences, 35% to 45% of them seen just once; the ten biggest clones take up 20% to 25%. The sample taken for sequencing was blood. These receptors were obtained from a woman in her sixties or seventies in good health.

This clonotype was detected only a few times. The rearrangement uses TRBV6-2 or TRBV6-3 and TRBJ2-7, with 12 bases matching TRBD2. Looked up from germline, CDR1 is MNHEY and CDR2 is SVGEGT. Germline trimming cut 4 bases from V and 5 bases from J; bases unmatched to any gene: 6. The CDR3 spans 15 residues. CDR3 bases: TGTGCCAGCAGTTCTCTTCGACTAGCGGGAGACGAGCAGTACTTC. Amino acid sequence: CASSSLRLAGDEQYF.

The chain combines TRBV20-1 with TRBJ1-2; 7 positions agree with TRBD1. CDR3 length equals 15 residues. CDR1 and CDR2 (germline): DFQATT, SNEGSKA (reference sequence). Trimming at V came to 0 bases and at J to 7 bases, leaving 11 bases not matched to a gene. CDR3 loop: CSARDGPGGHRGYTF. Here the CDR3 DNA reads TGCAGTGCTAGAGATGGGCCAGGGGGACATCGTGGCTACACCTTC.

The chain combines TRBV20-1 with TRBJ2-3, with D possibly being TRBD1 or TRBD2 (5 bases each). Trimming left V 4 bases short and J 1 base short, with 15 bases between. Per the germline V gene, CDR1 is DFQATT and CDR2 is SNEGSKA (reference sequence). The CDR3 covers 15 residues. The CDR3 nucleotides are TGCAGTGCTACGAGCGAGGGACGGGGCACAGATACGCAGTATTTT. Translation gives CSATSEGRGTDTQYF.

This clonotype was seen only once. The chain combines TRBV5-1 with TRBJ2-5; D is uncertain. The germline V gene encodes CDR1 SGHRS and CDR2 YFSETQ. Trimming left V 2 bases short and J 11 bases short, with 25 bases between. The CDR3 is 16 residues long. As DNA, the CDR3 is TGCGCCAGCAGCTTTCGTAACGTGGCGGTAAACAATGAGCAGTACTTC. It yields the protein CASSFRNVAVNNEQYF.

This clonotype was counted only a few times. The chain recombines TRBV14 with TRBJ1-2; D is unclear. With 3 bases removed from V and 4 bases from J, the gap between germline ends came to 12 bases. The germline V gene encodes CDR1 SGHDN and CDR2 FVKESK. The CDR3 is 14 amino acids. The CDR3 spells CASSHPGRLYGYTF. CDR3 in DNA: TGTGCCAGCAGCCATCCAGGACGGCTCTATGGCTACACCTTC.

The chain has TRBV3-1 and TRBJ2-5; TRBD1 aligns across 9 bases. Germline CDR1 is LGHDT and CDR2 is YNNKEL (reference sequence). This CDR3 is 15 amino acids long. Trimming took 4 bases from V and 7 from J; bases not matched to a gene: 10. The CDR3 protein is CASSRTGDAFGTQYF. The CDR3 nucleotides are TGTGCCAGCAGCCGGACAGGGGACGCTTTTGGGACCCAGTACTTC.

The chain joins TRBV9 to TRBJ2-3; D remains unclear. The V end was cut by 4 bases, the J end by 6 bases, with 9 bases between. The CDR3 extends over 12 amino acids. The germline gives CDR1 SGDLS, CDR2 YYNGEE. The CDR3 DNA is TGTGCCAGCAGCCAGCCCTTTGATACGCAGTATTTT. Its protein is CASSQPFDTQYF.

The chain is built from TRBV9 and TRBJ2-3; D gene uncertain. Trimming shortened V by 3 bases and J by 2 bases, and 31 bases separated the two germline ends. Per germline, CDR1 SGDLS and CDR2 YYNGEE. The CDR3 is 21 amino acids. The CDR3 coding sequence is TGTGCCAGCAGCGCTCCCCGGCGGACCCTGGGCCGGTCAGTACTCACAGATACGCAGTATTTT. Translation: CASSAPRRTLGRSVLTDTQYF. Supplemented by reference TRBV9 and TRBJ2-3, the full variable domain reads DSGVTQTPKHLITATGQRVTLRCSPRSGDLSVYWYQQSLDQGLQFLIQYYNGEERAKGNILERFSAQQFPDLHSELNLSSLELGDSALYFCASSAPRRTLGRSVLTDTQYFGPGTRLTVL.

The chain recombines TRBV20-1 with TRBJ2-7; the match to TRBD1 covers 8 bases. Germline V gene lookup returns CDR1 DFQATT and CDR2 SNEGSKA (reference sequence). V dropped 5 bases and J dropped 2; count of bases not matched to a gene: 17. This CDR3 comprises 17 residues. The CDR3 here is CSAWGGQGAVVPYEQYF. Here the CDR3 DNA reads TGCAGTGCTTGGGGTGGGCAGGGGGCTGTTGTACCCTACGAGCAGTACTTC.

The J gene is TRBJ2-1, the V gene TRBV6-2 or TRBV6-3, with 8 nucleotides matching TRBD2. There are 17 residues in the CDR3. Germline V gene sequence: CDR1 MNHEY, CDR2 SVGEGT. J lost 8 bases, V lost 6 bases, and 18 bases had no gene match. CDR3 protein: CASRQLPRTSLKDEQFF. In DNA form, the CDR3 reads TGTGCCAGCAGACAATTACCGAGGACTAGCCTCAAGGATGAGCAGTTCTTC.

The CDR3 protein is CASSLGYSKHNEQFF. The CDR3 coding sequence is TGTGCCAGCAGCTTAGGATACTCAAAGCACAATGAGCAGTTCTTC. The chain recombines TRBV7-9 with TRBJ2-1; D is uncertain. Germline loops: CDR1 SEHNR, CDR2 FQNEAQ (reference sequence). V lost 1 base to trimming and J lost 5 bases, with 12 bases between them. The CDR3 runs 15 residues.

This clonotype occurred a few times. The CDR3 here is CASSIQRGTYEQYF. CDR3 sequence (DNA): TGTGCCAGTAGTATCCAGCGGGGGACCTACGAGCAGTACTTC. The chain is built from TRBV19 and TRBJ2-7, with 8 bases identical to TRBD2. J lost 2 bases, V lost 3 bases, and 3 bases had no gene match. The CDR3 has 14 residues. In germline, CDR1 is LNHDA, CDR2 SQIVND (reference sequence).

The chain joins TRBV9 to TRBJ2-2, with 9 bases identical to TRBD1. This CDR3 comprises 16 residues. With 1 base clipped from V and 4 bases from J, the junction kept 5 bases outside the gene matches. In germline, CDR1 is SGDLS, CDR2 YYNGEE. CDR3 region: CASSVKGTGSTGELFF. The DNA of the CDR3 is TGTGCCAGCAGCGTAAAGGGGACAGGGTCCACCGGGGAGCTGTTTTTT.

V and J are TRBV5-6 and TRBJ2-2, with 9 positions matching TRBD1. Germline assignment: CDR1 SGHDT and CDR2 YYEEEE. After removal of 4 bases from V and 4 bases from J, the junction contained 8 bases not matched to a gene. This CDR3 is 16 amino acids long. DNA for the CDR3: TGTGCCAGCAGCCCGCTCGGGACAGGGTTCACCGGGGAGCTGTTTTTT. It codes for CASSPLGTGFTGELFF.

The chain carries TRBV9 and TRBJ2-6; TRBD1 matches 8 bases. Trimming cost V 1 base and J 4 bases; bases outside gene matches: 7. Germline V gene lookup returns CDR1 SGDLS and CDR2 YYNGEE. The CDR3 has 17 amino acids. The chain's CDR3 is CASSVSQGASGANVLTF. CDR3 bases: TGTGCCAGCAGCGTATCCCAGGGGGCGTCCGGGGCCAACGTCCTGACTTTC.

The rearrangement links TRBV14 to TRBJ2-7, with unresolved D. With 3 bases removed from V and 1 base from J, the gap between germline ends came to 13 bases. The germline V gene encodes CDR1 SGHDN and CDR2 FVKESK. There are 15 residues in the CDR3. The CDR3 coding sequence is TGTGCCAGCAGCCAGGGCAAGGGATTTTCCTACGAGCAGTACTTC. Its translation: CASSQGKGFSYEQYF.

This chain connects TRBV5-1 to TRBJ2-1; 9 nucleotides match TRBD1. Germline CDR1 SGHRS, CDR2 YFSETQ. The CDR3 has 15 residues. V was pared by 7 bases and J by 8 bases, with 13 bases of the junction left unmatched. CDR3 coding DNA: TGCGCCAGCGGCGGGCCAGGACAGGGGTCCTATGAGCAGTTCTTC. It translates to CASGGPGQGSYEQFF.

The table lists this clonotype with a few counts. The chain uses TRBV6-5 and TRBJ2-7, with 8 bases fitting TRBD1. Germline lookup yields CDR1 MNHEY and CDR2 SVGAGI. With V trimmed by 6 bases and J by 4 bases, 5 bases remained unmatched. This CDR3 contains 13 residues. The CDR3 here is CASRPGQVYEQYF. CDR3 DNA: TGTGCCAGCAGGCCGGGACAGGTGTACGAGCAGTACTTC.

The sample holds one count of this clonotype. The chain couples TRBV4-2 to TRBJ2-5; 9 bases are a match to TRBD1. This CDR3 has 13 amino acids. The V gene's germline CDR1 is LGHNA and CDR2 YNFKEQ. J was trimmed by 9 bases and V by 0 bases; bases with no gene match: 2. This CDR3 reads CASSQDRQGAQYF. The CDR3 nucleotides read TGTGCCAGCAGCCAAGATCGACAGGGGGCCCAGTACTTC.

The genes are TRBV27 and TRBJ1-2, with 10 bases matching TRBD1. The germline gives CDR1 MNHEY, CDR2 SMNVEV (reference sequence). Unmatched junction bases numbered 5, after V lost 0 bases and J lost 7 bases. The CDR3 has 15 amino acids. Here the CDR3 reads CASSLSTGGAGGYTF. CDR3 nucleotides: TGTGCCAGCAGTTTATCGACAGGGGGCGCGGGTGGCTACACCTTC.

This clonotype has a count of ten or more. This chain connects TRBV12-3 or TRBV12-4 to TRBJ1-6; D remains unclear. The CDR3 has 11 amino acids. Trimming removed 2 bases at V and 7 bases at J, with 0 bases between. This chain's CDR3 is CASSLNSPLHF. The CDR3 DNA follows: TGTGCCAGCAGTTTAAATTCACCCCTCCACTTT.